This T cell receptor (beta chain) is from a study of cytomegalovirus exposure and HLA in healthy donors. In this sample, this clone turned up once. PCR employed 60 Vbeta and 13 Jbeta primers. Method: immunoSEQ multiplex PCR; TCRdb's copy keeps in-frame clones and lacks some. The data contain approximately 150,000 clones, 60% to 80% of them singletons. Germline CDR1 and CDR2: LGHNA and YNFKEQ. After removal of 1 base from V and 2 bases from J, the junction contained 4 bases not matched to a gene. There are 15 residues in the CDR3. Sequencing was done on a sample of PBMCs. The chain carries TRBV4-2 and TRBJ2-7; 8 bases are shared with TRBD1. This receptor was obtained from a man aged 55 to 69 in good health and CMV-seronegative. The CDR3 coding sequence is TGTGCCAGCAGCCAAGCGACAGGGGCCACCTACGAGCAGTACTTC. This translates into CASSQATGATYEQYF.